This T cell receptor (beta chain) was captured in a study of radiotherapy plus CTLA-4 blockade in lung cancer. General observations from the study: Response was reportedly best predicted by early blood T cell clone dynamics, with interferon-beta.

As concerns this clone: The antigen is undetermined.

V trimming: 2 bases; J trimming: 4 bases; junction bases outside the gene matches: 13. Per the germline V gene, CDR1 is SGHTA and CDR2 is FQGNSA. The CDR3 covers 18 residues. Each patient with chemo-refractory metastatic non-small-cell lung cancer was treated with focal radiation plus CTLA-4 blockade using ipilimumab. Sequencing was performed with immunoSEQ multiplex PCR; in TCRdb, only in-frame clones are kept and a portion is missing. The data hold some 77,000 clones, with 70% to 90% observed a single time. Specimen: peripheral blood, collected from a patient treated with radiotherapy plus ipilimumab. This sequence joins TRBV7-2 and TRBJ2-7, with TRBD2 identical over 11 bases. This TCR was recovered from a human donor with non-small cell lung cancer who had a partial response to radiotherapy plus ipilimumab. CDR3 sequence: CASSLRPTSGVRPYEQYF. In DNA, the CDR3 is TGTGCCAGCAGCTTACGCCCGACTAGCGGGGTAAGACCTTACGAGCAGTACTTC.